This T cell receptor beta chain appears in the sequencing data of a study of shared clonotypes between healthy human individuals. Germline values: CDR1 MNHNY, CDR2 SVGAGI (reference sequence). The CDR3 is 14 amino acids. Sequenced by immunoSEQ multiplex PCR; TCRdb stores in-frame clones only, minus some. The sample contains more than 2 million clones, around 95% of which appear only once. In the case of this clone: The germline gene is not matched at one end of the junction; a read error may be the cause.

The sequence was obtained from a man between 18 and 35 years old in good health. This chain joins TRBV6-6 and TRBJ1-3; D not certain. Sequencing input: naive CD4+ T cells sorted from blood. Specified subset: CD45RA+ positively selected. The DNA for the CDR3 is TGTGCCACCAGTTATGGGGTCTCTGGAAACACCATATATTTT. Its protein product is CATSYGVSGNTIYF.